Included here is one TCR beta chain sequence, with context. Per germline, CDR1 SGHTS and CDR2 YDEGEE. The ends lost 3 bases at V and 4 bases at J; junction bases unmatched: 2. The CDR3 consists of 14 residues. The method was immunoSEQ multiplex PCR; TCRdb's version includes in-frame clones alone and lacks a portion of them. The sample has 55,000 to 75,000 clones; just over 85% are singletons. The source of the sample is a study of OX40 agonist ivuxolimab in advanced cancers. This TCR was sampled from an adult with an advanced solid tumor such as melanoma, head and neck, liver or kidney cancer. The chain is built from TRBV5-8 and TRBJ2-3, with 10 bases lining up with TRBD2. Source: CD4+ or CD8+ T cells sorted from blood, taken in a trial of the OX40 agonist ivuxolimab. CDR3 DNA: TGTGCCAGCAGCTCCCTAGCGGGAGCAGATACGCAGTATTTT. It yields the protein CASSSLAGADTQYF.